The next 2 T cell receptor beta chains were all read from a single sample in a study of T cells after yellow fever vaccination. A single record per CDR3 protein comes from TCRdb applying MiXCR to the 5' RACE reads. The top ten hold under 40% of the sample, which has some 170,000 distinct CDR3 sequences, approximately 9.9% seen once. The material was CD8+ T cells sorted from PBMCs, obtained 45 days after the yellow fever booster vaccination. Every receptor here comes from a young man who received the YFV17D yellow fever vaccine.

This clonotype was counted many times. This chain connects TRBV9 to TRBJ1-1; no definite D call. This CDR3 has 15 residues. The germline V gene encodes CDR1 SGDLS and CDR2 YYNGEE. V was trimmed by 0 bases and J by 0 bases, leaving 9 bases between them. CDR3 in DNA: TGTGCCAGCAGCGTAGAAGGAGAACTGAACACTGAAGCTTTCTTT. Its protein is CASSVEGELNTEAFF.

This clonotype was detected only a few times. The genes are TRBV7-2 and TRBJ2-7; D may be TRBD2 (5 bases). V was shortened by 4 bases and J by 2 bases, with 9 bases between the two germline ends. Germline CDR1 and CDR2: SGHTA and FQGNSA. CDR3 size: 13 residues. This CDR3 reads CASSYGKAYEQYF. The CDR3 coding sequence is TGTGCCAGCAGCTACGGGAAGGCCTACGAGCAGTACTTC.